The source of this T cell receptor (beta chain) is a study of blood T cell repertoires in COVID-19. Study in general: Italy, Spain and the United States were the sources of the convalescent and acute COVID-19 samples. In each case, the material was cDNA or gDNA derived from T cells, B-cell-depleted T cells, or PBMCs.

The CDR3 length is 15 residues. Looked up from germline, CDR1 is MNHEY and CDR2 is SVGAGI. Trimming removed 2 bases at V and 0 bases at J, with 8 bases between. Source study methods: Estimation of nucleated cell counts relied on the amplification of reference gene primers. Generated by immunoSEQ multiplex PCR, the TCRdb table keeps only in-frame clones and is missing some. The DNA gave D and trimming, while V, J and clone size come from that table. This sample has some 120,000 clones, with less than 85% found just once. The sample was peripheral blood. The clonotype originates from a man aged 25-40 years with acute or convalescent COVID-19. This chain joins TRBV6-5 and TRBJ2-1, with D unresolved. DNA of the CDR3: TGTGCCAGCAGTTACCGCCTCAGCTCCTACAATGAGCAGTTCTTC. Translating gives CASSYRLSSYNEQFF.